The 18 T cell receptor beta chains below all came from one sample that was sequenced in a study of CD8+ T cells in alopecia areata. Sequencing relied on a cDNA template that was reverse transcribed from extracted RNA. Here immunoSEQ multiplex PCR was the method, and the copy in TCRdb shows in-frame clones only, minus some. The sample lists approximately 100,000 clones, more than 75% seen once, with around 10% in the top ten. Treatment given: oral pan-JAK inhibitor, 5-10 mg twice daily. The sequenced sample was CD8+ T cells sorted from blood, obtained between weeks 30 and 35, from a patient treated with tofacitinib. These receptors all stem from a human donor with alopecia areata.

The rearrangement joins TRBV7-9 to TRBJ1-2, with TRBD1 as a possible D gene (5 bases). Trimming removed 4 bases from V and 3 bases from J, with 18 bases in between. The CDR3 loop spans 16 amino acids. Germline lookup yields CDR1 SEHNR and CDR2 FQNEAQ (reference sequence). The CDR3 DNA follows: TGTGCCAGCAGCTCCGCAAGGGGCCCCTCCTACTATGGCTACACCTTC. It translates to CASSSARGPSYYGYTF.

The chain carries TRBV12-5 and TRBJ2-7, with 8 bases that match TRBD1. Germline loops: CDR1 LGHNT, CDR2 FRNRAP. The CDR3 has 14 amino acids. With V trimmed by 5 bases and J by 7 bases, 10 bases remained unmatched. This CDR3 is CASGVPGTGPEQYF. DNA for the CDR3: TGTGCTAGTGGTGTGCCCGGGACAGGCCCGGAGCAGTACTTC. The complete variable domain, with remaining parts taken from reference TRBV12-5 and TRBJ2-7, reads DARVTQTPRHKVTEMGQEVTMRCQPILGHNTVFWYRQTMMQGLELLAYFRNRAPLDDSGMPKDRFSAEMPDATLATLKIQPSEPRDSAVYFCASGVPGTGPEQYFGPGTRLTVT.

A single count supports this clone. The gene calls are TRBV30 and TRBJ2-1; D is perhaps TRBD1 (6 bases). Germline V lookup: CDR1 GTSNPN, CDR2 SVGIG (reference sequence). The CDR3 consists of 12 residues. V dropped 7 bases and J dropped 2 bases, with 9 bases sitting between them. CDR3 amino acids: CALDSPYNEQFF. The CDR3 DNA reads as TGTGCCTTGGACAGTCCCTACAATGAGCAGTTCTTC.

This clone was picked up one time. CDR3 in amino acids: CASSESASYGYTF. CDR3 bases: TGCGCCAGCAGTGAGTCAGCCAGCTATGGCTACACCTTC. The genes are TRBV10-1 and TRBJ1-2; D not certain. Trimming removed 0 bases at V and 4 bases at J, with 6 bases between. The germline CDR1 and CDR2 sequences are WNHNN and SYGVQD (reference sequence). The CDR3 has 13 amino acids.

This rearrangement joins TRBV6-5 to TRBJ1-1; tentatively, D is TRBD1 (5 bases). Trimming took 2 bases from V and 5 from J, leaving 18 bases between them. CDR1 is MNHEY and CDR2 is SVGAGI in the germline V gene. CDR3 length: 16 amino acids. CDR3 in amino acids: CASSYTTDVGGTEAFF. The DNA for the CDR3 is TGTGCCAGCAGTTACACTACGGACGTCGGGGGGACTGAAGCTTTCTTT.

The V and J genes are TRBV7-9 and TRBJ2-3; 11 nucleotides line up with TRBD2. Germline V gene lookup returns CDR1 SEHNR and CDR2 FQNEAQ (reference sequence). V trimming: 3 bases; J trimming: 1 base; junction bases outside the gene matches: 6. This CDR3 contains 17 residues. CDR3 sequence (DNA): TGTGCCAGCAGCTTCCTTAGCGGGGGGGCCGGCACAGATACGCAGTATTTT. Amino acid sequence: CASSFLSGGAGTDTQYF.

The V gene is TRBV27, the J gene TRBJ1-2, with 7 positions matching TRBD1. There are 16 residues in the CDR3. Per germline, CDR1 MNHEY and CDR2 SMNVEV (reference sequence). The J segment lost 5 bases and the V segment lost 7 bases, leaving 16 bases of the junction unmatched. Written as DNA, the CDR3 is TGTGCCAGCACCCCAAGGACAGGCGCGGATAGTTATGGCTACACCTTC. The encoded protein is CASTPRTGADSYGYTF.

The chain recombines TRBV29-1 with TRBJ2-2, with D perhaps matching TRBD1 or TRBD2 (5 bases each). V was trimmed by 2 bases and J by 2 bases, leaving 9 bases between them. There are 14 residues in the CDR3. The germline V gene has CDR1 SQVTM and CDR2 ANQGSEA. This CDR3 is CSVESGGNTGELFF. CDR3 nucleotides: TGCAGCGTTGAATCTGGGGGTAACACCGGGGAGCTGTTTTTT.

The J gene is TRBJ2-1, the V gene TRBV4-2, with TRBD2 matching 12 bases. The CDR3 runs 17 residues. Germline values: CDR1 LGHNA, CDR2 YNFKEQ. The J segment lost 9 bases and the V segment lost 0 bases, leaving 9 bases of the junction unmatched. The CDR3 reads CASSQDLTSGSGGEQFF. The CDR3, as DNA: TGTGCCAGCAGCCAAGATCTGACTAGCGGGAGTGGGGGTGAGCAGTTCTTC.

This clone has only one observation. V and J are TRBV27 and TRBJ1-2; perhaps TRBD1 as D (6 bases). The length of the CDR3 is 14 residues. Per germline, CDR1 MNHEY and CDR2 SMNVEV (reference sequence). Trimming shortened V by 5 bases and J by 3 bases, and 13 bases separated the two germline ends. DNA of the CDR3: TGTGCCAGCAGTGAAACAGGGTCCGACTATGGCTACACCTTC. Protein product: CASSETGSDYGYTF.

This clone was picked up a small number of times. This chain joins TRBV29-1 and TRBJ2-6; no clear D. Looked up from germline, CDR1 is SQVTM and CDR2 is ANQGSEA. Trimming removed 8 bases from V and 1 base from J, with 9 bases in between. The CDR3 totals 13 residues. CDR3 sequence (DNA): TGCAGCACCATAGGGTCTGGGGCCAACGTCCTGACTTTC. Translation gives CSTIGSGANVLTF.

The CDR3 protein is CASSWGMGARGEQYF. The CDR3 nucleotides are TGTGCCAGCAGCTGGGGTATGGGGGCCCGAGGGGAGCAGTACTTC. The genes are TRBV11-2 and TRBJ2-7; D is perhaps TRBD1 (6 bases). The CDR3 sequence is 15 residues long. Trimming cost V 4 bases and J 7 bases, with 20 bases left between them. CDR1 SGHAT and CDR2 FQNNGV come from the germline V gene. Supplemented by reference TRBV11-2 and TRBJ2-7, the full variable domain reads EAGVAQSPRYKIIEKRQSVAFWCNPISGHATLYWYQQILGQGPKLLIQFQNNGVVDDSQLPKDRFSAERLKGVDSTLKIQPAKLEDSAVYLCASSWGMGARGEQYFGPGTRLTVT.

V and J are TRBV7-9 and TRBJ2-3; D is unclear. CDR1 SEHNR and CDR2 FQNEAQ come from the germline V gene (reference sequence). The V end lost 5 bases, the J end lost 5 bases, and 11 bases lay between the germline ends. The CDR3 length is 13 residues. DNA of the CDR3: TGTGCCAGCAGCGGGTCGGAGCGAGATACGCAGTATTTT. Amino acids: CASSGSERDTQYF. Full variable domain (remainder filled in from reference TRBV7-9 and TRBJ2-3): DTGVSQNPRHKITKRGQNVTFRCDPISEHNRLYWYRQTLGQGPEFLTYFQNEAQLEKSRLLSDRFSAERPKGSFSTLEIQRTEQGDSAMYLCASSGSERDTQYFGPGTRLTVL.

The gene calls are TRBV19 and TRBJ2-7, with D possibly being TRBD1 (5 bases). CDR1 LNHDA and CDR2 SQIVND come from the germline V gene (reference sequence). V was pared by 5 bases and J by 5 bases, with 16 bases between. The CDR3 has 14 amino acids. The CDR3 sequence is CASSRAREGDEQYF. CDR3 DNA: TGTGCCAGTAGTCGTGCCAGGGAAGGGGACGAGCAGTACTTC.

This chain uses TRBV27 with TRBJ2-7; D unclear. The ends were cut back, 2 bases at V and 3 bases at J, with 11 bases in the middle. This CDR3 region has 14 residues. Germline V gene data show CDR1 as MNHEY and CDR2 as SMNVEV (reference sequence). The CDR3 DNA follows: TGTGCCAGCAGTTTAACCGGCGTGGGCTACGAGCAGTACTTC. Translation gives CASSLTGVGYEQYF.

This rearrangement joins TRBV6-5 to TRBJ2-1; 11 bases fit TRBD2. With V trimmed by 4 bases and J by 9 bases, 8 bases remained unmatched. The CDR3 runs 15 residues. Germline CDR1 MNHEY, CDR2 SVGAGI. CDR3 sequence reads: CASSSGTSGETEQFF. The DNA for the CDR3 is TGTGCCAGCAGTTCCGGGACTAGCGGCGAAACTGAGCAGTTCTTC.

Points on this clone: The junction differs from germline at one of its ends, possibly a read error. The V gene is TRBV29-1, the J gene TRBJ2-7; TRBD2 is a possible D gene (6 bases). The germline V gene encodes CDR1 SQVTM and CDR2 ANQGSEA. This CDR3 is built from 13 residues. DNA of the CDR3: TGCAGCGTTGAAGGGGAGGACCCCTACGAGCAGCACTTC. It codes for CSVEGEDPYEQHF.

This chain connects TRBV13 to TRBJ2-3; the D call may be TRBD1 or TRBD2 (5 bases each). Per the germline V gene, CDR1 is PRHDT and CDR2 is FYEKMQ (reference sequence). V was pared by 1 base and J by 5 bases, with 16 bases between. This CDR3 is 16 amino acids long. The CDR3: CASSLASGPQVDTQYF. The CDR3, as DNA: TGTGCCAGCAGCTTAGCCTCGGGGCCGCAGGTAGATACGCAGTATTTT.